The rows below give T cell receptor beta chains drawn from one sample of a study of T cell responses to AZD1222 COVID-19 vaccine. This table comes from immunoSEQ multiplex PCR, and its TCRdb copy is limited to in-frame clones, with some not included. The data show roughly 70,000 clones, with around 79% seen just once and roughly 25% held by the top ten. This material consisted of peripheral blood, taken on day 0 of MenACWY control vaccination. These receptors all stem from an adult in good health. The CDR3 runs from the conserved cysteine through the conserved F or W.

TRBV3-1/TRBV3-2 CASSRGSLPDGYTF
TRBV18 CASLGTSTSDEQFF
TRBV28 CASSPQEDTQYF
TRBV19 CASSMGQSSTSPLHF
TRBV6-5 CASSRTGVTEAFF
TRBV11-1 CASSDRTGMNTEAFF
TRBV7-9 CASSQTVGQSDEQYF
TRBV19 CASSIATGYGYTF
TRBV6-5 CASSYSVENLPYEQYF
TRBV30 CAWSVRRGGYTF
TRBV28 CASHRGRNSPLHF
TRBV2 CASRSQGVNTEAFF
TRBV7-2 CASSPRGNTFNEQFF